The clone carrying this T cell receptor (beta chain) was counted between two and nine times. What it binds is not known. The data stem from a study of T cells after yellow fever vaccination. Turning to the study itself: Those fractions that held only low numbers of cells were prepared using the SMART-Seq v4 Ultra Low Input RNA kit.

The TCR cDNA carried a universal primer site and UMIs from 5'RACE template switching. Via MiXCR, TCRdb re-called the 5' RACE reads, giving one row per CDR3 protein. The sample gives a few hundred thousand distinct CDR3 sequences, 4.1% of which show up once; under 30% is in the top ten. CDR1 is LGHNT, CDR2 FRNRAP, per germline. CDR3 length: 15 residues. The ends were cut back, 3 bases at V and 4 bases at J, with 14 bases in the middle. Study findings and constraints: Subsequent to the booster, the majority of primary-vaccination clones reappeared (96% CD4, about 90% CD8). Just a small share of clonotypes turned up in the CD4 compartment as well as the CD8 compartment.

The receptor's source is a man aged 18 to 29 who received the YFV17D yellow fever vaccine. Sequencing used PBMCs, obtained 5 days after the yellow fever booster vaccination. V gene TRBV12-5 combines with J gene TRBJ2-3; D gene ambiguous. CDR3 sequence: CASGFEAWAADTQYF. In DNA form, the CDR3 reads TGTGCTAGTGGTTTTGAAGCCTGGGCAGCAGATACGCAGTATTTT.